This T cell receptor beta chain stems from a study of vaccination and CD4 T cells after COVID-19. Turning to the study itself: Overlapping peptides of the spike proteins of SARS-CoV-2, HCoV-NL63, HCoV-OC43 and HCoV-229E were used for cell stimulation. General study results and limits: Analysis of convalescent patients found that 304 of 307 vaccine-specific clones were spike mono-reactive. Reactive clone data from convalescent patients indicated a median of roughly 90% appearing only post-vaccination.

Time point of the sample: late sampling 161 to 241 days after vaccination in a few convalescent patients. The treatment denotes: approximately 9-day PBMC culture with coronavirus spike peptide pools or control peptides (ViraFEST assay). At the Johns Hopkins FTIC core, DNA taken from cultured CD4+ T cells was sequenced by way of the Oncomine TCR Beta short-read assay. Scientists extracted genomic DNA from CD4+ T cells grown in culture. Via MiXCR, TCRdb re-called the PCR reads, giving one row per CDR3 protein. The data contain approximately 20,000 distinct CDR3 sequences, 46% of them singletons. In its sample, this clonotype was seen a few times. No antigen is known for it. Germline V lookup: CDR1 LNHNV, CDR2 YYDKDF (reference sequence). The CDR3 length is 14 residues. V lost 1 base, J lost 8 bases, and 14 bases lay in between.

J is TRBJ1-2 and V is TRBV15, with D perhaps matching TRBD1 (5 bases). This clonotype was obtained from a human donor who had recovered from COVID-19. Sequenced material: CD4+ T cells from blood, cultured in vitro, taken about 7 months after SARS-CoV-2 vaccination. This chain's CDR3 is CATSRVGRATGYTF. CDR3 DNA sequence: TGTGCCACCAGCAGAGTGGGGCGGGCGACCGGCTACACCTTC.